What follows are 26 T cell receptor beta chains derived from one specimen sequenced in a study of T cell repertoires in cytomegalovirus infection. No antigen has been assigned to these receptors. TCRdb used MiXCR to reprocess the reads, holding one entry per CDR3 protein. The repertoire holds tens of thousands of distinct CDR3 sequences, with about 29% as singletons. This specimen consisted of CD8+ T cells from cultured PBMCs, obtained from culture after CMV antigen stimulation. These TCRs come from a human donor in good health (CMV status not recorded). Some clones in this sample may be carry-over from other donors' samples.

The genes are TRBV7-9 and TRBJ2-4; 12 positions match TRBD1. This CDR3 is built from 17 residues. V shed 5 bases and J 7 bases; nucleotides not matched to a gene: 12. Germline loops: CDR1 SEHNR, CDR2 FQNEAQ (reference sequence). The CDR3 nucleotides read TGTGCCAGCAGCGCCCCGGGACAGGGGGCCCCAGGGAACATTCAGTACTTC. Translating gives CASSAPGQGAPGNIQYF.

The CDR3 nucleotides are TGTGCCAGCAGACCACAGGGGGAAAGCAAAAACATTCAGTACTTC. Its translation: CASRPQGESKNIQYF. The chain recombines TRBV7-9 with TRBJ2-4; 8 nucleotides agree with TRBD1. CDR1 and CDR2 (germline): SEHNR, FQNEAQ (reference sequence). The length of the CDR3 is 15 residues. The trim removed 6 bases at V and 3 bases at J, leaving 7 bases unmatched.

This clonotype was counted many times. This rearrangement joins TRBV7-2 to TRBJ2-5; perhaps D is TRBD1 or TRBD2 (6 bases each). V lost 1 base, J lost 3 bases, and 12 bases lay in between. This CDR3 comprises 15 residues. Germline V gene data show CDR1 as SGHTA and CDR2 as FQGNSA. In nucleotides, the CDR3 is TGTGCCAGCAGCTTAGGGTGGAGGGGGGAAGAGACCCAGTACTTC. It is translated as CASSLGWRGEETQYF.

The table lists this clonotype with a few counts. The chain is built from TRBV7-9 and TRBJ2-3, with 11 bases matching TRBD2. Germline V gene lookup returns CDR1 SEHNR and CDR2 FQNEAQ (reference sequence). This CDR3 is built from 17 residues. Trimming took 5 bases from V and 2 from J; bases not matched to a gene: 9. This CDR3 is CASSTGTSGDTTDTQYF. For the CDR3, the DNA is TGTGCCAGCAGCACCGGGACTAGCGGAGACACCACAGATACGCAGTATTTT.

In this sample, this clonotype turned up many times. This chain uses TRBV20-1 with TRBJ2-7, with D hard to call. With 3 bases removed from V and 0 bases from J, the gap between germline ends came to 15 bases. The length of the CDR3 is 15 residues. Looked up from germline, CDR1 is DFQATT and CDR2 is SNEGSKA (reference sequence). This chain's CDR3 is CSASDRVSSSYEQYF. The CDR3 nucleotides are TGCAGTGCTAGTGATCGTGTTTCCAGCTCCTACGAGCAGTACTTC.

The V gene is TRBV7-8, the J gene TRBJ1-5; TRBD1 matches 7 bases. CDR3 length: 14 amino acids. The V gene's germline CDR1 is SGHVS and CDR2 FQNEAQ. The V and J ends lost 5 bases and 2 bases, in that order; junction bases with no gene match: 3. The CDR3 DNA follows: TGTGCCAGCAGCCGACAGGGCGGCAATCAGCCCCAGCATTTT. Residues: CASSRQGGNQPQHF.

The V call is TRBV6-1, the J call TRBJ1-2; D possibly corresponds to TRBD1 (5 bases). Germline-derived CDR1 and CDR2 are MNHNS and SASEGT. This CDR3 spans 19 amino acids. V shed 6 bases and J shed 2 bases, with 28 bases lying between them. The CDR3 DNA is TGTGCCAGCAGCCGCACCCAGCCGCATCCGACAGCGACCAACTATGGCTACACCTTC. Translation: CASSRTQPHPTATNYGYTF.

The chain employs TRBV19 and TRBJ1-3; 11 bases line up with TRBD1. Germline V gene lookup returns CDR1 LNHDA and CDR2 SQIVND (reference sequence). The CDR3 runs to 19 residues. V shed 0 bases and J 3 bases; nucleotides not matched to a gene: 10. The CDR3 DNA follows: TGTGCCAGTAGTATAGACGGCCCCGGACAGGGGGCGATTGGAAACACCATATATTTT. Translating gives CASSIDGPGQGAIGNTIYF.

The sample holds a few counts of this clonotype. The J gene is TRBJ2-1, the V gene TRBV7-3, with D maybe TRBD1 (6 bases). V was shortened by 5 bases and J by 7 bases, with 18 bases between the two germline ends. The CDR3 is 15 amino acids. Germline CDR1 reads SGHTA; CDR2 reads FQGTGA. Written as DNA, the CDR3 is TGTGCCAGCAGCCTTCAGGGGAGTGTATTGAATGAGCAGTTCTTC. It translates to CASSLQGSVLNEQFF. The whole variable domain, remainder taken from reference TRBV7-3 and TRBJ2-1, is GAGVSQTPSNKVTEKGKYVELRCDPISGHTALYWYRQSLGQGPEFLIYFQGTGAADDSGLPNDRFFAVRPEGSVSTLKIQRTERGDSAVYLCASSLQGSVLNEQFFGPGTRLTVL.

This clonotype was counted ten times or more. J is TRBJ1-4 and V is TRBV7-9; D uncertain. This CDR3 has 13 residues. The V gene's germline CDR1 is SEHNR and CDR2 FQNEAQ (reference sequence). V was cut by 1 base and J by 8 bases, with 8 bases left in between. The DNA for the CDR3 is TGTGCCAGCAGCTTAGACGTGGACGAAAAACTGTTTTTT. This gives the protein CASSLDVDEKLFF.

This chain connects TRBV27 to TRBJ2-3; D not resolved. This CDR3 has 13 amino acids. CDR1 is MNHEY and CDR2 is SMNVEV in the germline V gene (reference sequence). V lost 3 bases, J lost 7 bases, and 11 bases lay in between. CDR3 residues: CASSLGGGNTQYF. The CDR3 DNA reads TGTGCCAGCAGTTTGGGCGGTGGAAATACGCAGTATTTT.

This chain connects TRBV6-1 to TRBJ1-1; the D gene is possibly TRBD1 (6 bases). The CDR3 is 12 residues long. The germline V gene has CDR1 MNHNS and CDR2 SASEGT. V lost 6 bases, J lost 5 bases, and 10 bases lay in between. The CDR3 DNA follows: TGTGCCAGCAGCCAACAGGGAACTGAAGCTTTCTTT. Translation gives CASSQQGTEAFF.

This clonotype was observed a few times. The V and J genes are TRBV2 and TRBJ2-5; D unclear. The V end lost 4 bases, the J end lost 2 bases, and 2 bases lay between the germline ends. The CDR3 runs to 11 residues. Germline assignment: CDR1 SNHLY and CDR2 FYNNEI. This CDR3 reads CASSVQETQYF. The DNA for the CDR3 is TGTGCCAGCAGTGTTCAAGAGACCCAGTACTTC.

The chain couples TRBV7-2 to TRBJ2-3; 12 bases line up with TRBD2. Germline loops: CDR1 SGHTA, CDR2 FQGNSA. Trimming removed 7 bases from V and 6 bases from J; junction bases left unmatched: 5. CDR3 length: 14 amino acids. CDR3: CASTLAGGPDTQYF. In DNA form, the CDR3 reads TGTGCCAGCACCCTAGCGGGAGGGCCGGATACGCAGTATTTT.

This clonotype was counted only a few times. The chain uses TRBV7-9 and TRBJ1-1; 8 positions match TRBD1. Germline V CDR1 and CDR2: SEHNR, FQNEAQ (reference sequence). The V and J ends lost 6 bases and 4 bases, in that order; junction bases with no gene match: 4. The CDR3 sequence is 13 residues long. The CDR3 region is CASRSGTGTEAFF. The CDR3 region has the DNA TGTGCCAGCAGATCCGGGACAGGCACTGAAGCTTTCTTT.

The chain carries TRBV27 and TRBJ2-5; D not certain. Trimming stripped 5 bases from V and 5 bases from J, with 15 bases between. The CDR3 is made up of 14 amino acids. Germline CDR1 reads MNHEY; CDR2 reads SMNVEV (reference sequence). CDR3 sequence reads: CASSLRLGGETQYF. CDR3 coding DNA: TGTGCCAGCAGTCTCCGATTGGGTGGGGAGACCCAGTACTTC.

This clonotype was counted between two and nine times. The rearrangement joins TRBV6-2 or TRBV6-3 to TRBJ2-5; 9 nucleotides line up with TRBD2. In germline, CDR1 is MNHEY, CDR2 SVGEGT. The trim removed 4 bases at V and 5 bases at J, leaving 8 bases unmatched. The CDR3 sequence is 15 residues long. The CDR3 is CASSLIAGAAETQYF. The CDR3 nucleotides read TGTGCCAGCAGTTTGATAGCGGGGGCCGCTGAGACCCAGTACTTC.

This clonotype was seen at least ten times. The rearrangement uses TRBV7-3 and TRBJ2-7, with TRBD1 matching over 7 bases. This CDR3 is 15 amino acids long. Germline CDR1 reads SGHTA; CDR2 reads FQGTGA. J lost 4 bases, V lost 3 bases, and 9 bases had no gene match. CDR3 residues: CASSFSSTGRYEQYF. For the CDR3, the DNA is TGTGCCAGCAGCTTTTCGTCGACAGGGCGGTACGAGCAGTACTTC.

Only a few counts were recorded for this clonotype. CDR3 DNA sequence: TGTGCCAGCAGTTTCGATCTACACTCTGGGGCCAACGTCCTGACTTTC. Encoded protein: CASSFDLHSGANVLTF. V and J are TRBV6-1 and TRBJ2-6; D uncertain. The CDR3 extends over 16 amino acids. Trimming shortened V by 5 bases and J by 0 bases, and 11 bases separated the two germline ends. Germline assignment: CDR1 MNHNS and CDR2 SASEGT.

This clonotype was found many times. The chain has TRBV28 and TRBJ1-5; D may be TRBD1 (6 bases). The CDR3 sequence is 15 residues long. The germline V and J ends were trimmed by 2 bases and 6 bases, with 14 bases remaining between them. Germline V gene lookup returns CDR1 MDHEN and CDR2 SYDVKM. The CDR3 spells CASSLGQGFRQPQHF. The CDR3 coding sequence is TGTGCCAGCAGTTTAGGGCAGGGGTTTCGTCAGCCCCAGCATTTT.

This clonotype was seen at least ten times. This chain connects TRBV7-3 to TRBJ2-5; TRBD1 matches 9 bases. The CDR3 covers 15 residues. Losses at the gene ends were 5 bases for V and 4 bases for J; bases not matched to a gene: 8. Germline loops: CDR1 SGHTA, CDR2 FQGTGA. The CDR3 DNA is TGTGCCAGCAGCCTTGCGGGACAGGGTCTAGAGACCCAGTACTTC. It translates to CASSLAGQGLETQYF. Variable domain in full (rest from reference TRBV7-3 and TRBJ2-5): GAGVSQTPSNKVTEKGKYVELRCDPISGHTALYWYRQSLGQGPEFLIYFQGTGAADDSGLPNDRFFAVRPEGSVSTLKIQRTERGDSAVYLCASSLAGQGLETQYFGPGTRLLVL.

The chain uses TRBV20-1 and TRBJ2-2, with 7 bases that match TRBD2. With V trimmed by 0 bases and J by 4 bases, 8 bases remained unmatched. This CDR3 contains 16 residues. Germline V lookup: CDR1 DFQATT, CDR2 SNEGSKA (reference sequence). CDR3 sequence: CSARDPRLASTGELFF. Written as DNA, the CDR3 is TGCAGTGCTAGAGACCCCCGACTAGCTAGCACCGGGGAGCTGTTTTTT.

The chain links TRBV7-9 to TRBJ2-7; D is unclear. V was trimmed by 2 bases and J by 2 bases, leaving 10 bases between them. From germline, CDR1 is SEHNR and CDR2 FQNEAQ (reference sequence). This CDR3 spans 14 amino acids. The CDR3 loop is CASSLPRIPYEQYF. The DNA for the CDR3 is TGTGCCAGCAGCTTACCCAGGATTCCCTACGAGCAGTACTTC. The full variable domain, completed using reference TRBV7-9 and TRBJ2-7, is DTGVSQNPRHKITKRGQNVTFRCDPISEHNRLYWYRQTLGQGPEFLTYFQNEAQLEKSRLLSDRFSAERPKGSFSTLEIQRTEQGDSAMYLCASSLPRIPYEQYFGPGTRLTVT.

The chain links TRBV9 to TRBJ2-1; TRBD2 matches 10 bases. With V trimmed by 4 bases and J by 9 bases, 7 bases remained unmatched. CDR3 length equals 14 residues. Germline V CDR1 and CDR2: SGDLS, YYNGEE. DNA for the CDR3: TGTGCCAGCAGCCCGAGCGGGGGGGCGGCTGAGCAGTTCTTC. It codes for CASSPSGGAAEQFF.

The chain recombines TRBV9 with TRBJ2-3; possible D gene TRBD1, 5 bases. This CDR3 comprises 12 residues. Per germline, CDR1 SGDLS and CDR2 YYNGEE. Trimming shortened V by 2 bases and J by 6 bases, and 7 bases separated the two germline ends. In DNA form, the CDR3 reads TGTGCCAGCAGCGTTTCAGGGGATACGCAGTATTTT. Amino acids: CASSVSGDTQYF.

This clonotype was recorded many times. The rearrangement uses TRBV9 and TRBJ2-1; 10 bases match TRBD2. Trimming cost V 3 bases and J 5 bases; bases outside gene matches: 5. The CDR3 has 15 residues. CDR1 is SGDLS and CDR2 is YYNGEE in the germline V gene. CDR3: CASSAAGTSDNEQFF. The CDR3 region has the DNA TGTGCCAGCAGCGCCGCCGGGACTAGCGACAATGAGCAGTTCTTC.